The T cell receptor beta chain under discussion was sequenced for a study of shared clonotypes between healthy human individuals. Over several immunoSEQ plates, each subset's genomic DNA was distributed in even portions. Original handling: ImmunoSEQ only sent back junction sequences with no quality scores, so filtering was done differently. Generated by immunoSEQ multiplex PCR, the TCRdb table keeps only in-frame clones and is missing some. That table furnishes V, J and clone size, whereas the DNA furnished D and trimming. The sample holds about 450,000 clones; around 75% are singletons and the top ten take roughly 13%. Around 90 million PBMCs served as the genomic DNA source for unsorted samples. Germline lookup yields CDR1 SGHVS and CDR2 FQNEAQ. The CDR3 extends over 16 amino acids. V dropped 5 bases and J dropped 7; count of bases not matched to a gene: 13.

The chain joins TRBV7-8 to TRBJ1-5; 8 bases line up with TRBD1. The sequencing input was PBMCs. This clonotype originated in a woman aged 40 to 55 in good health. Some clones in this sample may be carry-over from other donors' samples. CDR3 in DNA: TGTGCCAGCAGCCCACGGGACAGGACTCAATACCAGCCCCAGCATTTT. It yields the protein CASSPRDRTQYQPQHF.